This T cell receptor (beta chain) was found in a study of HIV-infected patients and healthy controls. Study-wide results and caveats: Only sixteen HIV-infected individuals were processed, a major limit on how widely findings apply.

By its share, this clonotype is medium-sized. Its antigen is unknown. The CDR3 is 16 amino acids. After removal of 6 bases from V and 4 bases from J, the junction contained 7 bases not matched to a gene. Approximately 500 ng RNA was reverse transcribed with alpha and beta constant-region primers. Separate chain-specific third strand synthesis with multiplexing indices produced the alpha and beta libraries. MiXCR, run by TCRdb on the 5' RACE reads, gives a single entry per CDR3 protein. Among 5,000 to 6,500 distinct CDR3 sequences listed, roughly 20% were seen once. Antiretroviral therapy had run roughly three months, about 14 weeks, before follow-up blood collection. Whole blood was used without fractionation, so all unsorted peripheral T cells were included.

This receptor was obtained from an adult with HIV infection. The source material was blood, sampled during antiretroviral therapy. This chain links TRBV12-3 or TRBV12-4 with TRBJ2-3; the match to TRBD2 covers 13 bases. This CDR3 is CASRPLAGGLADTQYF. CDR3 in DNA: TGTGCCAGCAGACCACTAGCGGGGGGGCTGGCAGATACGCAGTATTTT.